This TCR beta chain was retrieved from a study of shared clonotypes between healthy human individuals. Trimming took off 4 bases at V and 3 bases at J, with 10 bases between the two ends. Germline assignment: CDR1 MNHEY and CDR2 SMNVEV (reference sequence). The CDR3 contains 13 residues. The protocol was immunoSEQ multiplex PCR, while the TCRdb copy is restricted to in-frame clones and leaves out a portion. The repertoire includes roughly 590,000 clones, 95% to 96% of them detected once, and 0.085% to 0.11% sits in the top ten. Naivety among CD8 cells was defined by CD45RO negativity and positive CCR7 selection, thereby excluding terminally differentiated effector memory CD45RA+ cells. General study findings and limits: Clonotype sharing across several donors was observed for around 4.8% of naive CD4 clonotypes.

This clone is a singleton in its sample. The target antigen is unknown. Sequences were obtained from naive CD8+ T cells sorted from blood. This chain joins TRBV27 and TRBJ2-7, with D hard to call. The origin of this receptor is a woman under 40 in good health. The CDR3 DNA follows: TGTGCCAGCAGTTCCGGGCCCATCTACGAGCAGTACTTC. Its protein is CASSSGPIYEQYF.